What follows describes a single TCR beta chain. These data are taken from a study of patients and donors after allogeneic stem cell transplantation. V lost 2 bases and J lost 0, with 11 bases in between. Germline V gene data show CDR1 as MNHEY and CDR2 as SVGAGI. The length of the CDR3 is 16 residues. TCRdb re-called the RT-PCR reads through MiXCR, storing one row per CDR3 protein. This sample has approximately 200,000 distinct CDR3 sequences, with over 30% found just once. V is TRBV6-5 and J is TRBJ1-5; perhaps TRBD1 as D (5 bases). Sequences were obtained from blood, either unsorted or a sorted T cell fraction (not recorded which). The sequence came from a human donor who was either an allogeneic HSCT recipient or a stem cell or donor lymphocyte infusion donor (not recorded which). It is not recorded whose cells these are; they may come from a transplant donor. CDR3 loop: CASSYQGLGSNQPQHF. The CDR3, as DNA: TGTGCCAGCAGTTACCAGGGCTTAGGTAGCAATCAGCCCCAGCATTTT.